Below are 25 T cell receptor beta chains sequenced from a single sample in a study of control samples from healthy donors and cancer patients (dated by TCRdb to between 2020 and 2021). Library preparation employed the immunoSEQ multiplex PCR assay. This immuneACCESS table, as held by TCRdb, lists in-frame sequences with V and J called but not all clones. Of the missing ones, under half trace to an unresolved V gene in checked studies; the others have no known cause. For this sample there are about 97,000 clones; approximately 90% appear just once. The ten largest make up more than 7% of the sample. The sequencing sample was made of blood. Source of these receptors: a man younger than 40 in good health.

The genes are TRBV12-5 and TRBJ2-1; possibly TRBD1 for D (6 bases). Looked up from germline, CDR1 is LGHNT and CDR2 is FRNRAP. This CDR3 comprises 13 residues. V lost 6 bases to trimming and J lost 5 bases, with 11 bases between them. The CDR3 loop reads CASGPDRDNEQFF. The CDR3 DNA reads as TGTGCTAGTGGCCCGGACAGAGACAATGAGCAGTTCTTC.

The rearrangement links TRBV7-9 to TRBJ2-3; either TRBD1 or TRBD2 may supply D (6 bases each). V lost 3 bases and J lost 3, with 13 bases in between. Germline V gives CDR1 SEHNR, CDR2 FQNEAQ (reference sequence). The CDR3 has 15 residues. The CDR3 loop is CASSLTQGRTDTQYF. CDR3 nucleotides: TGTGCCAGCAGCTTGACCCAGGGGAGGACAGATACGCAGTATTTT.

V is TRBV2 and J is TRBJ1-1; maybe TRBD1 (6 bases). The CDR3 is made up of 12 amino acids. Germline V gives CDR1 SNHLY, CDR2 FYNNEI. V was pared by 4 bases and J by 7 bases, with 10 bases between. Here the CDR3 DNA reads TGTGCCAGCAGTGTAATCAGGGGTGAAGCTTTCTTT. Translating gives CASSVIRGEAFF.

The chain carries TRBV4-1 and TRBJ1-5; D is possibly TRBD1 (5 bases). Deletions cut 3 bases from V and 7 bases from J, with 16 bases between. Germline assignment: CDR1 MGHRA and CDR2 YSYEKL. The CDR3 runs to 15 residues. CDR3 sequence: CASSQAWTGQQPQHF. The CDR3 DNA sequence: TGCGCCAGCAGCCAGGCATGGACGGGGCAACAGCCCCAGCATTTT.

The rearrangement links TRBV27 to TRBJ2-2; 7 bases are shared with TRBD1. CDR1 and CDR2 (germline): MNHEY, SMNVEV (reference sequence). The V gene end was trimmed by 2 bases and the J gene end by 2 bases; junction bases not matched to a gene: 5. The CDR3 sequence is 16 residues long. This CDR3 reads CASSLKGASNTGELFF. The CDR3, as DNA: TGTGCCAGCAGTTTAAAGGGGGCGTCCAACACCGGGGAGCTGTTTTTT.

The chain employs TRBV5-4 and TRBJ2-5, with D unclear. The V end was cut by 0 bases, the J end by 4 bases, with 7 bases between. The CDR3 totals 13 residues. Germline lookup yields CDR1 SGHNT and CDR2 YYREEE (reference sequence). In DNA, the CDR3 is TGTGCCAGCAGCTTGGATGACGGAGAGACCCAGTACTTC. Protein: CASSLDDGETQYF.

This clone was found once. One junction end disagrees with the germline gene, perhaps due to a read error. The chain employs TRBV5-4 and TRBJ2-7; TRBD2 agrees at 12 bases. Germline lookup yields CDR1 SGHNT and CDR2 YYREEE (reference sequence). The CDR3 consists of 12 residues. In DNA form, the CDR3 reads TGTGCCAGCAGCTCGACTAGCGGGGGCATAAACTTC. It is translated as CASSSTSGGINF.

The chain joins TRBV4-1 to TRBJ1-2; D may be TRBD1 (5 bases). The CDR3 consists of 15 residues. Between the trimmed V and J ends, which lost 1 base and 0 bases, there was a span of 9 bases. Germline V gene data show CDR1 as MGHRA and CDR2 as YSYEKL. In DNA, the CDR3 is TGCGCCAGCAGCCAAGGCTGGGGGACTAACTATGGCTACACCTTC. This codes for CASSQGWGTNYGYTF.

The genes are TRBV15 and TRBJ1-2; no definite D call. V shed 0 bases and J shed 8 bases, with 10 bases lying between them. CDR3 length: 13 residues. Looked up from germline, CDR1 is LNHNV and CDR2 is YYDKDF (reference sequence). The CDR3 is CATSRDQTWGYTF. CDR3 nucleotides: TGTGCCACCAGCAGAGACCAAACTTGGGGCTACACCTTC.

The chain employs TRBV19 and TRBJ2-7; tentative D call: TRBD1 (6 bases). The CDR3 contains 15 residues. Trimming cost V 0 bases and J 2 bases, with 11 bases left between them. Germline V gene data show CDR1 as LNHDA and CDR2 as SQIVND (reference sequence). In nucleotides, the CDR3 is TGTGCCAGTAGTATAGAGAAGACAGGAACCTACGAGCAGTACTTC. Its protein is CASSIEKTGTYEQYF.

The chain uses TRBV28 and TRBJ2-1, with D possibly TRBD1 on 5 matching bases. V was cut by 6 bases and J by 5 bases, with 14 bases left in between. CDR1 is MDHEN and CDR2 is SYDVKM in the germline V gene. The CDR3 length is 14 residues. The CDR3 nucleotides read TGTGCCAGCAGCCTGCACAGGCCGAACAATGAGCAGTTCTTC. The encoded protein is CASSLHRPNNEQFF.

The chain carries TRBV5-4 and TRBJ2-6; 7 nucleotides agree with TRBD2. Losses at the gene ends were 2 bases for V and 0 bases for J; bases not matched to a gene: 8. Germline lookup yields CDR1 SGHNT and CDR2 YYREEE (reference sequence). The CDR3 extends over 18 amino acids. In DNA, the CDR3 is TGTGCCAGCAGCTTAAGGTGGGGGGGAGACTCTGGGGCCAACGTCCTGACTTTC. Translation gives CASSLRWGGDSGANVLTF.

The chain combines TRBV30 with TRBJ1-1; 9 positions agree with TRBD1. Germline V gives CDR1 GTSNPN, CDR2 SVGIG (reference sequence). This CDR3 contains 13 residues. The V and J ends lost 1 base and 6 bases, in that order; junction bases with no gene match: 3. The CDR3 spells CAWSAQGASEAFF. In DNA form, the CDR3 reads TGTGCCTGGAGTGCACAGGGGGCCTCTGAAGCTTTCTTT.

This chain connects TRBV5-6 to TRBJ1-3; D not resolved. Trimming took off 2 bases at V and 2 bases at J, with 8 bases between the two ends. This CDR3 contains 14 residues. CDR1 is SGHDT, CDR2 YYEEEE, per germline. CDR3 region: CASSLIQPGNTIYF. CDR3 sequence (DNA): TGTGCCAGCAGCTTAATACAACCTGGAAACACCATATATTTT.

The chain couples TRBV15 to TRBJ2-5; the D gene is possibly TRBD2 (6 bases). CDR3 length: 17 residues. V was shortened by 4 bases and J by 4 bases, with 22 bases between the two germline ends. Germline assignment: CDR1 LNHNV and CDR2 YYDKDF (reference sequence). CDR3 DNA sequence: TGTGCCACCAGCAAAGGAGGGGCCAAACGAACCGGAGAGACCCAGTACTTC. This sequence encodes CATSKGGAKRTGETQYF.

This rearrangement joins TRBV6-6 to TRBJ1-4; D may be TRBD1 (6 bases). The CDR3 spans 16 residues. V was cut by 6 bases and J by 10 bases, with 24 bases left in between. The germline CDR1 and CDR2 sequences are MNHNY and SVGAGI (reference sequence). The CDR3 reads CASSKGPGQGDGKLFF. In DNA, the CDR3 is TGTGCCAGCAGCAAAGGCCCGGGACAAGGGGATGGAAAACTGTTTTTT.

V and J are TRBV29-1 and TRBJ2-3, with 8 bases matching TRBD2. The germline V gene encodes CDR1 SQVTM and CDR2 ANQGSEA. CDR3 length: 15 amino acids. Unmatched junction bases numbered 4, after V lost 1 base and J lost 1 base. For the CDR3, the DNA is TGCAGCGTTGAAGGGGCCGGGGGGGGCACAGATACGCAGTATTTT. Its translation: CSVEGAGGGTDTQYF.

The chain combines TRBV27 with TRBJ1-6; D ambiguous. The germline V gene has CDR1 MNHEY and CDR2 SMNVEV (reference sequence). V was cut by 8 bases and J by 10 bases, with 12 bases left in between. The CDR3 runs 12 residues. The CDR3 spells CASSFKNSPLHF. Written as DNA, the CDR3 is TGTGCCAGCTCCTTCAAAAACTCACCCCTCCACTTT.

The chain's CDR3 is CASSYTGLAGVEQFF. For the CDR3, the DNA is TGTGCCAGCAGTTATACGGGACTAGCGGGAGTTGAGCAGTTCTTC. The J gene is TRBJ2-1, the V gene TRBV6-2 or TRBV6-3, with 14 bases aligning to TRBD2. The CDR3 consists of 15 residues. The V gene's germline CDR1 is MNHEY and CDR2 SVGEGT. V was pared by 3 bases and J by 9 bases, with 4 bases of the junction left unmatched.

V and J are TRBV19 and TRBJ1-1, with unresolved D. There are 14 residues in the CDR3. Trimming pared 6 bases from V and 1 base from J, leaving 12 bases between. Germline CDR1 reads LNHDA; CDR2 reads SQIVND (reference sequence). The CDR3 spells CASSSRRQNTEAFF. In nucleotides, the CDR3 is TGTGCCAGTAGCAGCAGGCGTCAGAACACTGAAGCTTTCTTT.

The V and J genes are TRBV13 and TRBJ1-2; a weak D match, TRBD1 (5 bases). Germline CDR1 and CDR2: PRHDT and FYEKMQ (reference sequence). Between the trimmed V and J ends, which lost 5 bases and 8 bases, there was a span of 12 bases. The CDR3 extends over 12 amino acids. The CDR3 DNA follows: TGTGCCAGCAGCCCCCTGGGGGTGGGCTACACCTTC. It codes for CASSPLGVGYTF. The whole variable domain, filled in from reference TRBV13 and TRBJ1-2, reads AAGVIQSPRHLIKEKRETATLKCYPIPRHDTVYWYQQGPGQDPQFLISFYEKMQSDKGSIPDRFSAQQFSDYHSELNMSSLELGDSALYFCASSPLGVGYTFGSGTRLTVV.

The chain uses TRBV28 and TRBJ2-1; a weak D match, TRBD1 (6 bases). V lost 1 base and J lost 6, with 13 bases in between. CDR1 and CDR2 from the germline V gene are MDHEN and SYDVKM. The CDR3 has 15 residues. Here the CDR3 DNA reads TGTGCCAGCAGTTTATACGGGACACGGGTCAATGAGCAGTTCTTC. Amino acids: CASSLYGTRVNEQFF.

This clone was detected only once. The CDR3 spells CASSLEAQLATFTDTQYF. The CDR3 nucleotides read TGTGCCAGCAGCTTAGAAGCCCAACTAGCGACCTTCACAGATACGCAGTATTTT. V and J are TRBV7-8 and TRBJ2-3; 7 nucleotides agree with TRBD2. The CDR3 is 18 amino acids. Germline-derived CDR1 and CDR2 are SGHVS and FQNEAQ. V trimming: 1 base; J trimming: 2 bases; junction bases outside the gene matches: 12. The full variable domain, its missing parts supplied by reference TRBV7-8 and TRBJ2-3, is GAGVSQSPRYKVAKRGQDVALRCDPISGHVSLFWYQQALGQGPEFLTYFQNEAQLDKSGLPSDRFFAERPEGSVSTLKIQRTQQEDSAVYLCASSLEAQLATFTDTQYFGPGTRLTVL.

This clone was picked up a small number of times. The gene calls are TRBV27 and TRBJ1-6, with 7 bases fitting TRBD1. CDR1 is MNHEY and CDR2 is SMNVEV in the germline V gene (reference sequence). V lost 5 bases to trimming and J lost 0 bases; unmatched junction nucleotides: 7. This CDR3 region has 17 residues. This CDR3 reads CASSPSTGSSYNSPLHF. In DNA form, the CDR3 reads TGTGCCAGCAGTCCGTCGACAGGGAGCTCCTATAATTCACCCCTCCACTTT.

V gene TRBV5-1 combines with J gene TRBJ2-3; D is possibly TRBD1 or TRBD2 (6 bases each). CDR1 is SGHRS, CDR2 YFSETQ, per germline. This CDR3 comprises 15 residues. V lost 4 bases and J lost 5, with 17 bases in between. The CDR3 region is CASSMLGGSVDTQYF. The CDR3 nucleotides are TGCGCCAGCAGCATGTTAGGGGGGAGTGTAGATACGCAGTATTTT.